These T cell receptor beta chains were read from a single sample in a study of T and B cells in COVID-19 patients. TCRdb independently ran MiXCR on the multiplex PCR reads; one entry per CDR3 protein. The sample holds 6,500 to 8,500 distinct CDR3 sequences, about 30% seen once. Sequences were obtained from blood. The receptor source for this set is a human donor with active COVID-19. Both conserved end residues are part of each CDR3. Fields, in order: clone size, D gene, J gene, V gene, CDR3 DNA, CDR3 protein. A D gene is named only where the DNA matches it firmly. Where a row states a size, it is once, few, many or the class of an expanded clone; other rows omit it.

clone size: few
D gene: NA
J gene: TRBJ1-1
V gene: TRBV6-5
CDR3 DNA: TGTGCCAGCAGTTACTCGCCAGTGAACACTGAAGCTTTCTTT
CDR3 protein: CASSYSPVNTEAFF

clone size: medium-sized
D gene: NA
J gene: TRBJ1-2
V gene: TRBV29-1
CDR3 DNA: TGCAGCGTCCGGAAGGACAGTGTAGGCTTCGGGGGCTACACCTTC
CDR3 protein: CSVRKDSVGFGGYTF

clone size: medium-sized
D gene: NA
J gene: TRBJ2-7
V gene: TRBV5-6
CDR3 DNA: TGTGCCAGCAGCTTGCCTGCCGCCTACGAGCAGTACTTC
CDR3 protein: CASSLPAAYEQYF

clone size: NA
D gene: NA
J gene: TRBJ2-7
V gene: TRBV6-4
CDR3 DNA: TGTGCCAGCAGCTTAGAGGGTACGGGGTACGAGCAGTACTTC
CDR3 protein: CASSLEGTGYEQYF

clone size: medium-sized
D gene: TRBD2
J gene: TRBJ2-5
V gene: TRBV27
CDR3 DNA: TGTGCCAGCAGTCTTAGCGGGGGGGCGAGGTCCCAGTACTTC
CDR3 protein: CASSLSGGARSQYF

clone size: medium-sized
D gene: TRBD2
J gene: TRBJ2-3
V gene: TRBV19
CDR3 DNA: TGTGCCAGTAGTACCCGGGGGGGGGTGACAGATACGCAGTATTTT
CDR3 protein: CASSTRGGVTDTQYF

clone size: NA
D gene: NA
J gene: TRBJ1-1
V gene: TRBV19
CDR3 DNA: TGTGCCAGTAGTATCGATCATCTGAACACTGAAGCTTTCTTT
CDR3 protein: CASSIDHLNTEAFF

clone size: few
D gene: TRBD1
J gene: TRBJ1-1
V gene: TRBV19
CDR3 DNA: TGTGCCAGTAGTATAGACAGGGGGATGAACACTGAAGCTTTCTTT
CDR3 protein: CASSIDRGMNTEAFF

clone size: medium-sized
D gene: TRBD2
J gene: TRBJ2-3
V gene: TRBV19
CDR3 DNA: TGTGCCAGTAGTCGACTAGCGGGGGGAGGCACAGATACGCAGTATTTT
CDR3 protein: CASSRLAGGGTDTQYF

clone size: NA
D gene: TRBD1
J gene: TRBJ2-7
V gene: TRBV6-2/TRBV6-3
CDR3 DNA: TGTGCCAGCAGTTACCGGACAGGGGGCGACGAGCAGTACTTC
CDR3 protein: CASSYRTGGDEQYF

clone size: NA
D gene: NA
J gene: TRBJ1-3
V gene: TRBV20-1
CDR3 DNA: TGCAGTGCTAGGGAGGGAGACATATATTTT
CDR3 protein: CSAREGDIYF

clone size: medium-sized
D gene: TRBD1
J gene: TRBJ2-7
V gene: TRBV18
CDR3 DNA: TGTGCCAGCTCACCGACGACAGGGAAGGGGTACGAGCAGTACTTC
CDR3 protein: CASSPTTGKGYEQYF

clone size: NA
D gene: NA
J gene: TRBJ2-3
V gene: TRBV6-1
CDR3 DNA: TGTGCCAGCAGTGGTCACGGGGCCCAGGAAGATACGCAGTATTTT
CDR3 protein: CASSGHGAQEDTQYF

clone size: few
D gene: NA
J gene: TRBJ1-5
V gene: TRBV13
CDR3 DNA: TGTGCCAGCAGCTTAGAGGGGCGAGATCAGCCCCAGCATTTT
CDR3 protein: CASSLEGRDQPQHF

clone size: few
D gene: NA
J gene: TRBJ1-2
V gene: TRBV27
CDR3 DNA: TGTGCCAGCAGTTTAAGGTTTGACGGTAACTATGGCTACACCTTC
CDR3 protein: CASSLRFDGNYGYTF

clone size: medium-sized
D gene: TRBD2
J gene: TRBJ2-3
V gene: TRBV18
CDR3 DNA: TGTGCCAGCTCACCTGGACTAGAAACCACAGATACGCAGTATTTT
CDR3 protein: CASSPGLETTDTQYF

clone size: NA
D gene: NA
J gene: TRBJ1-2
V gene: TRBV24-1
CDR3 DNA: TGTGCCACCAGTGATTTGCATCGAGGTAGTAACTATGGCTACACCTTC
CDR3 protein: CATSDLHRGSNYGYTF

clone size: NA
D gene: NA
J gene: TRBJ2-2
V gene: TRBV6-5
CDR3 DNA: TGTGCCAGCAGTTTCGAATCCGGGGTAAACACCGGGGAGCTGTTTTTT
CDR3 protein: CASSFESGVNTGELFF

clone size: NA
D gene: TRBD1
J gene: TRBJ1-2
V gene: TRBV12-3/TRBV12-4
CDR3 DNA: TGTGCCAGCGGTTTGTCGGGACAGGCCTATGGCTACACCTTC
CDR3 protein: CASGLSGQAYGYTF

clone size: few
D gene: NA
J gene: TRBJ1-2
V gene: TRBV6-6
CDR3 DNA: TGTGCCAGCAGGGAGGACGAATTCGGGCTCTACACCTTC
CDR3 protein: CASREDEFGLYTF

clone size: NA
D gene: TRBD1
J gene: TRBJ1-4
V gene: TRBV6-5
CDR3 DNA: TGTGCCAGCAGTTACTCCGGGACAGGGGGGGGTGAAAAACTGTTTTTT
CDR3 protein: CASSYSGTGGGEKLFF

clone size: NA
D gene: TRBD1
J gene: TRBJ1-5
V gene: TRBV4-2
CDR3 DNA: TGCGCCAGCAGCCAAGGGACAGGGGAGAGCAATCAGCCCCAGCATTTT
CDR3 protein: CASSQGTGESNQPQHF

clone size: NA
D gene: TRBD1
J gene: TRBJ2-2
V gene: TRBV20-1
CDR3 DNA: TGCAGTGCTAGAGGGACAGGGGGTTTTAGGACCGGGGAGCTGTTTTTT
CDR3 protein: CSARGTGGFRTGELFF

clone size: few
D gene: TRBD1
J gene: TRBJ2-5
V gene: TRBV7-9
CDR3 DNA: TGTGCCAGCAGCTTACGGAGCACAGGGGCCCAAGAGACCCAGTACTTC
CDR3 protein: CASSLRSTGAQETQYF

clone size: medium-sized
D gene: NA
J gene: TRBJ1-2
V gene: TRBV29-1
CDR3 DNA: TGCAGCGTTGAAGGGCGGACAGACTATGGCTACACCTTC
CDR3 protein: CSVEGRTDYGYTF

clone size: medium-sized
D gene: TRBD2
J gene: TRBJ2-1
V gene: TRBV19
CDR3 DNA: TGTGCCAGTAGTATAGAACGGGGGGGCCCTGCGGATGAGCAGTTCTTC
CDR3 protein: CASSIERGGPADEQFF

clone size: few
D gene: NA
J gene: TRBJ2-3
V gene: TRBV12-3/TRBV12-4
CDR3 DNA: TGTGCTAGTGGTTTGCATCAGGGAAATACGCAGTATTTT
CDR3 protein: CASGLHQGNTQYF

clone size: NA
D gene: TRBD2
J gene: TRBJ2-3
V gene: TRBV24-1
CDR3 DNA: TGTGCCACCAGTCTAGCGGGCACAGATACGCAGTATTTT
CDR3 protein: CATSLAGTDTQYF